The clone carrying this T cell receptor (beta chain) has at least ten counts. Its antigen is undetermined. This sample is part of a study of neurological immune-mediated disorders. Each TCR transcript was tagged with a 10-nucleotide random UMI during 5'RACE. TCRdb passed the 5' RACE reads through MiXCR, listing each CDR3 protein once. The sample carries some 66,000 distinct CDR3 sequences, 3% to 4% recorded once. Regarding the study as a whole: Private repertoires in all groups were suggested by the absence of shared CDR3 amino acid sequences among expanded clones across subjects. While HTLV-1-associated myelopathy showed the greatest TCR clonal expansion, multiple sclerosis showed the least, falling below healthy controls.

The CDR3 totals 16 residues. Germline CDR1 reads KGHDR; CDR2 reads SFDVKD. With 6 bases removed from V and 4 bases from J, the gap between germline ends came to 17 bases. The sequence was collected from a man aged 40-49 years with multiple sclerosis. The rearrangement links TRBV24-1 to TRBJ2-2, with D perhaps matching TRBD1 or TRBD2 (6 bases each). Sequenced sample: PBMCs. The CDR3 region has the DNA TGTGCCACCAGTCTCGGGGGCTCCCCGGGCACCGGGGAGCTGTTTTTT. Its translation: CATSLGGSPGTGELFF.